What follows are 28 T cell receptor beta chains derived from one specimen sequenced in a study of OX40 agonist ivuxolimab in advanced cancers. Repertoires were generated with immunoSEQ multiplex PCR, while TCRdb's copy carries only in-frame clones and drops some. The repertoire holds about 51,000 clones, around 77% seen once, with 2% to 2.5% in the top ten. The sequences come from CD4+ or CD8+ T cells sorted from blood, collected in a trial of the OX40 agonist ivuxolimab. These receptor sequences come from an adult with an advanced solid tumor such as melanoma, head and neck, liver or kidney cancer.

The chain couples TRBV6-1 to TRBJ1-6, with a tentative D call TRBD1 (6 bases). CDR1 is MNHNS, CDR2 SASEGT, per germline. CDR3 length equals 13 residues. V was pared by 5 bases and J by 10 bases, with 12 bases between. CDR3 sequence reads: CASSNHRESPLHF. The DNA for the CDR3 is TGTGCCAGCAGTAACCACAGGGAATCACCCCTCCACTTT.

As DNA, the CDR3 is TGTGCCAGCAGTCAGATGGACGGTAGCACTGAAGCTTTCTTT. It codes for CASSQMDGSTEAFF. The chain links TRBV6-6 to TRBJ1-1; D remains ambiguous. V was clipped by 5 bases and J by 4 bases, with 14 bases between them. The germline gives CDR1 MNHNY, CDR2 SVGAGI (reference sequence). This CDR3 comprises 14 residues.

By proportion, this clone is medium-sized. This rearrangement joins TRBV28 to TRBJ1-6; D is unclear. This CDR3 is 13 amino acids long. Germline lookup yields CDR1 MDHEN and CDR2 SYDVKM. V was cut by 5 bases and J by 13 bases, with 15 bases left in between. CDR3 nucleotide sequence: TGTGCCAGCAGTGTAAAACCGCGGTGGCCCCTCCACTTT. Amino acids: CASSVKPRWPLHF.

The chain recombines TRBV5-1 with TRBJ2-7, with D possibly TRBD1 on 5 matching bases. Trimming cost V 0 bases and J 1 base, with 8 bases left between them. Germline CDR1 reads SGHRS; CDR2 reads YFSETQ. The CDR3 has 14 amino acids. DNA for the CDR3: TGCGCCAGCAGCTTGGTCCAGGGTTCCTACGAGCAGTACTTC. This sequence encodes CASSLVQGSYEQYF.

This sequence joins TRBV18 and TRBJ1-1; D ambiguous. Trimming left V 6 bases short and J 0 bases short, with 17 bases between. The germline CDR1 and CDR2 sequences are KGHSH and LQKENI. The CDR3 length is 16 residues. CDR3 DNA sequence: TGTGCCAGCTCGCTAGAAAGCGGATTCATGAACACTGAAGCTTTCTTT. This encodes CASSLESGFMNTEAFF.

J is TRBJ1-4 and V is TRBV9; D is uncertain. Trimming removed 0 bases at V and 7 bases at J, with 13 bases between. Per the germline V gene, CDR1 is SGDLS and CDR2 is YYNGEE. CDR3 size: 15 residues. The CDR3 DNA sequence: TGTGCCAGCAGCGTAGGTGCAGCAGGTCGTGAAAAACTGTTTTTT. This translates into CASSVGAAGREKLFF.

This chain connects TRBV5-4 to TRBJ2-3, with TRBD1 identical over 8 bases. Germline V CDR1 and CDR2: SGHNT, YYREEE (reference sequence). The CDR3 totals 16 residues. Losses at the gene ends were 4 bases for V and 7 bases for J; bases not matched to a gene: 14. CDR3 DNA sequence: TGTGCCAGCAGCCCGAAAAGGGGGACAGGAGGGAATACGCAGTATTTT. Encoded protein: CASSPKRGTGGNTQYF.

The rearrangement joins TRBV5-6 to TRBJ1-2; D may be TRBD1 (6 bases). The CDR3 sequence is 16 residues long. The V gene lost 0 bases and the J gene lost 4 bases, with 16 bases spanning the gap. CDR1 is SGHDT, CDR2 YYEEEE, per germline. The CDR3 protein is CASSLATGRGGYGYTF. In DNA form, the CDR3 reads TGTGCCAGCAGCTTGGCCACTGGCAGGGGAGGCTATGGCTACACCTTC. The complete variable domain, with remaining parts taken from reference TRBV5-6 and TRBJ1-2, reads DAGVTQSPTHLIKTRGQQVTLRCSPKSGHDTVSWYQQALGQGPQFIFQYYEEEERQRGNFPDRFSGHQFPNYSSELNVNALLLGDSALYLCASSLATGRGGYGYTFGSGTRLTVV.

The chain carries TRBV2 and TRBJ1-4; D gene ambiguous. Trimming stripped 5 bases from V and 13 bases from J, with 11 bases between. CDR3 length equals 11 residues. Germline loops: CDR1 SNHLY, CDR2 FYNNEI. In nucleotides, the CDR3 is TGTGCCAGCAGTCTGAGGGTTGGACTGTTTTTT. As protein: CASSLRVGLFF. The full variable domain, with the rest looked up from reference TRBV2 and TRBJ1-4, is EPEVTQTPSHQVTQMGQEVILRCVPISNHLYFYWYRQILGQKVEFLVSFYNNEISEKSEIFDDQFSVERPDGSNFTLKIRSTKLEDSAMYFCASSLRVGLFFGSGTQLSVL.

As concerns this clone: One junction end disagrees with the germline gene, perhaps due to a read error. V usage is TRBV5-3 and J usage is TRBJ1-2; D possibly corresponds to TRBD1 (6 bases). TRBV5-3 is an open reading frame whose function is uncertain. CDR3 length: 13 amino acids. CDR3 in DNA: TGTGCCAGCAGCTTGGCGGGGGCTAATGGCTACACCTTC. Translating it yields CASSLAGANGYTF.

The rearrangement joins TRBV5-1 to TRBJ1-1; tentatively, D is TRBD1 (6 bases). The V gene's germline CDR1 is SGHRS and CDR2 YFSETQ. V lost 0 bases, J lost 1 base, and 13 bases lay in between. The CDR3 sequence is 16 residues long. The CDR3 DNA reads as TGCGCCAGCAGCTTGGGACTTGACAGGCAGAACACTGAAGCTTTCTTT. Its protein is CASSLGLDRQNTEAFF.

The CDR3 DNA follows: TGTGCCAGCAGCTCGGGACTAGCGGGACTAGATACGCAGTATTTT. Its translation: CASSSGLAGLDTQYF. The chain is built from TRBV11-2 and TRBJ2-3; 13 positions agree with TRBD2. The ends lost 4 bases at V and 5 bases at J; junction bases unmatched: 3. Germline assignment: CDR1 SGHAT and CDR2 FQNNGV. This CDR3 contains 15 residues.

This clone was seen just once. The chain is built from TRBV18 and TRBJ1-2; 8 positions agree with TRBD1. V shed 6 bases and J 2 bases; nucleotides not matched to a gene: 8. Germline V gives CDR1 KGHSH, CDR2 LQKENI. This CDR3 has 15 residues. The CDR3 reads CASSLQGGTNYGYTF. DNA for the CDR3: TGTGCCAGCTCCCTACAGGGGGGGACGAACTATGGCTACACCTTC.

The rearrangement uses TRBV5-4 and TRBJ1-2; no firm D call. The CDR3 extends over 15 amino acids. Germline V gene lookup returns CDR1 SGHNT and CDR2 YYREEE (reference sequence). Trimming shortened V by 2 bases and J by 5 bases, and 16 bases separated the two germline ends. The CDR3 DNA sequence: TGTGCCAGCAGCTTCGCAGGAATAGGGCTTTATGGCTACACCTTC. This sequence encodes CASSFAGIGLYGYTF.

The genes are TRBV29-1 and TRBJ1-1; no clear D. The germline V gene has CDR1 SQVTM and CDR2 ANQGSEA. The V end was cut by 6 bases, the J end by 1 base, with 12 bases between. The CDR3 extends over 13 amino acids. CDR3: CSVTSGSNTEAFF. DNA of the CDR3: TGCAGCGTCACATCGGGATCGAACACTGAAGCTTTCTTT.

The chain has TRBV6-1 and TRBJ1-1; the D gene is possibly TRBD1 (5 bases). Germline assignment: CDR1 MNHNS and CDR2 SASEGT. This CDR3 region has 14 residues. Trimming took off 4 bases at V and 6 bases at J, with 15 bases between the two ends. The CDR3 here is CASSARERGAEAFF. The CDR3, as DNA: TGTGCCAGCAGTGCCAGGGAGCGGGGTGCTGAAGCTTTCTTT.

The chain recombines TRBV4-1 with TRBJ2-4, with 10 nucleotides matching TRBD2. Unmatched junction bases numbered 13, after V lost 2 bases and J lost 3 bases. Germline CDR1 is MGHRA and CDR2 is YSYEKL. The CDR3 has 19 amino acids. Here the CDR3 DNA reads TGCGCCAGCAGCCAACCTCGGGTGGGAGTAGCGGGAGGCAAAAACATTCAGTACTTC. It codes for CASSQPRVGVAGGKNIQYF.

The J gene is TRBJ2-2, the V gene TRBV7-3; tentative D call: TRBD2 (6 bases). Trimming cost V 1 base and J 0 bases, with 12 bases left between them. Per the germline V gene, CDR1 is SGHTA and CDR2 is FQGTGA. The CDR3 is 17 residues long. This chain's CDR3 is CASSLRFSGPNTGELFF. The DNA for the CDR3 is TGTGCCAGCAGCTTAAGGTTCAGCGGGCCGAACACCGGGGAGCTGTTTTTT.

This clone was detected only a few times. The V call is TRBV19, the J call TRBJ2-7; maybe TRBD2 (5 bases). This CDR3 is built from 16 residues. The V end lost 4 bases, the J end lost 5 bases, and 21 bases lay between the germline ends. CDR1 is LNHDA and CDR2 is SQIVND in the germline V gene (reference sequence). The CDR3 loop is CASSKTGGPVIHEQYF. CDR3 in DNA: TGTGCCAGTAGTAAGACCGGCGGGCCCGTCATCCACGAGCAGTACTTC. The variable domain in full, completed from reference TRBV19 and TRBJ2-7, reads DGGITQSPKYLFRKEGQNVTLSCEQNLNHDAMYWYRQDPGQGLRLIYYSQIVNDFQKGDIAEGYSVSREKKESFPLTVTSAQKNPTAFYLCASSKTGGPVIHEQYFGPGTRLTVT.

V gene TRBV5-1 combines with J gene TRBJ2-7, with no clear D. Germline V gene lookup returns CDR1 SGHRS and CDR2 YFSETQ. There are 14 residues in the CDR3. Trimming stripped 0 bases from V and 0 bases from J, with 7 bases between. The CDR3 DNA reads as TGCGCCAGCAGCTTGGACGCGAGCTCCTACGAGCAGTACTTC. Translation gives CASSLDASSYEQYF.

The chain combines TRBV19 with TRBJ1-3, with 11 positions matching TRBD1. This CDR3 region has 16 residues. After removal of 5 bases from V and 3 bases from J, the junction contained 6 bases not matched to a gene. From germline, CDR1 is LNHDA and CDR2 SQIVND (reference sequence). CDR3 DNA sequence: TGTGCCAGTAGTCCAAGGACAGGGGGCGTTGGAAACACCATATATTTT. Translated: CASSPRTGGVGNTIYF. Full variable domain (remainder filled in from reference TRBV19 and TRBJ1-3): DGGITQSPKYLFRKEGQNVTLSCEQNLNHDAMYWYRQDPGQGLRLIYYSQIVNDFQKGDIAEGYSVSREKKESFPLTVTSAQKNPTAFYLCASSPRTGGVGNTIYFGEGSWLTVV.

The chain is built from TRBV14 and TRBJ1-2, with a possible D match to TRBD1 (6 bases). Germline lookup yields CDR1 SGHDN and CDR2 FVKESK. Trimming took 3 bases from V and 3 from J, leaving 20 bases between them. The CDR3 extends over 17 amino acids. The CDR3, as DNA: TGTGCCAGCAGCCAGCCGATCCGGGGGCTTAACGACTATGGCTACACCTTC. Translating it yields CASSQPIRGLNDYGYTF.

The genes are TRBV6-5 and TRBJ1-1; D unresolved. Germline V CDR1 and CDR2: MNHEY, SVGAGI. The CDR3 loop spans 15 amino acids. Trimming took off 0 bases at V and 3 bases at J, with 11 bases between the two ends. In DNA form, the CDR3 reads TGTGCCAGCAGTTACTCGGTTTTGTTTGACACTGAAGCTTTCTTT. It specifies CASSYSVLFDTEAFF.

V is TRBV7-9 and J is TRBJ1-4, with 8 bases that match TRBD1. CDR3 length: 15 amino acids. Germline CDR1 and CDR2: SEHNR and FQNEAQ (reference sequence). V dropped 5 bases and J dropped 8; count of bases not matched to a gene: 10. CDR3 in DNA: TGTGCCAGCAGCATCCGGACAGGGAGAGGGGAAAAACTGTTTTTT. Translating gives CASSIRTGRGEKLFF. Full variable domain (rest looked up from reference TRBV7-9 and TRBJ1-4): DTGVSQNPRHKITKRGQNVTFRCDPISEHNRLYWYRQTLGQGPEFLTYFQNEAQLEKSRLLSDRFSAERPKGSFSTLEIQRTEQGDSAMYLCASSIRTGRGEKLFFGSGTQLSVL.

The chain recombines TRBV6-5 with TRBJ2-7; tentatively, D is TRBD2 (5 bases). This CDR3 spans 15 amino acids. V lost 6 bases and J lost 0, with 15 bases in between. CDR1 and CDR2 (germline): MNHEY, SVGAGI. CDR3 nucleotide sequence: TGTGCCAGCAGACAAAGGATGGGAGCCTCCTACGAGCAGTACTTC. Translated, it gives CASRQRMGASYEQYF.

The chain recombines TRBV9 with TRBJ2-7; 8 bases match TRBD1. V dropped 0 bases and J dropped 7; count of bases not matched to a gene: 15. The length of the CDR3 is 17 residues. CDR1 and CDR2 (germline): SGDLS, YYNGEE. CDR3 sequence: CASSVGPQTGTGQEQYF. The CDR3 DNA follows: TGTGCCAGCAGCGTAGGGCCCCAAACCGGGACAGGTCAGGAGCAGTACTTC. Based on the CDR3 plus reference TRBV9 and TRBJ2-7, the full variable domain is DSGVTQTPKHLITATGQRVTLRCSPRSGDLSVYWYQQSLDQGLQFLIQYYNGEERAKGNILERFSAQQFPDLHSELNLSSLELGDSALYFCASSVGPQTGTGQEQYFGPGTRLTVT.

The rearrangement joins TRBV11-3 to TRBJ2-3, with 7 nucleotides matching TRBD1. Germline CDR1 reads SGHNT; CDR2 reads YENEEA. The CDR3 is 14 amino acids. Trimming at V came to 5 bases and at J to 2 bases, leaving 4 bases not matched to a gene. CDR3 DNA: TGTGCCAGCAGCCTAGGGGGCTCCACAGATACGCAGTATTTT. Translating gives CASSLGGSTDTQYF.

The rearrangement uses TRBV6-1 and TRBJ2-5; 11 bases are a match to TRBD2. With 5 bases clipped from V and 4 bases from J, the junction kept 6 bases outside the gene matches. CDR1 and CDR2 (germline): MNHNS, SASEGT. The CDR3 runs to 15 residues. CDR3 sequence (DNA): TGTGCCAGCAGTCCTTTAGCGGGAGGGGGAGAGACCCAGTACTTC. This sequence encodes CASSPLAGGGETQYF.